This TCR beta chain was identified during a study of CD8 T cells in ankylosing spondylitis. This clonotype has at least ten counts. The antigen is not known. Quantitative barcoded 5'-RACE was used to prepare TCR beta libraries. Each CDR3 protein gets one entry after TCRdb re-called the 5' RACE reads with MiXCR. Of about 460,000 distinct CDR3 sequences listed, about 5% are singletons. Study findings and constraints: Blood from ankylosing spondylitis patients appeared to carry a characteristic roughly 8-variant TCR beta motif. Significant enrichment of disease-linked clones was reported in matched ankylosing spondylitis synovial fluid.

The sequence came from a male donor with ankylosing spondylitis. Sample: blood, either unsorted or a sorted T cell fraction (not recorded which).

The CDR3 nucleotides are TGTGCCACCCGGGATTCACGGGGCAATCAGCCCCAGCATTTT. Protein sequence: CATRDSRGNQPQHF. This chain uses TRBV10-3 with TRBJ1-5; no definite D call. The CDR3 spans 14 residues. With 10 bases removed from V and 2 bases from J, the gap between germline ends came to 15 bases. Per the germline V gene, CDR1 is ENHRY and CDR2 is SYGVKD.